This T cell receptor (beta chain) was found in a study of radiotherapy plus CTLA-4 blockade in lung cancer. Study-level information: Of the patients, 15% to 20% showed objective responses and roughly 31% attained disease control. Study-level points and caveats: TCR clones originating in tumors grew in number in blood after radiotherapy plus ipilimumab. Reports identified early blood T cell clone dynamics, with interferon-beta, as the best response predictor.

Focal radiation and CTLA-4 blockade (ipilimumab) were tested in chemo-refractory metastatic non-small-cell lung cancer patients. This clone appeared once. The antigen is undetermined. Using immunoSEQ multiplex PCR, the repertoire was profiled, and TCRdb retains in-frame clones only, with some absent. The sample has tens of thousands of clones, over 75% seen once; the top ten hold roughly 24%. CDR1 SGHNT and CDR2 YYREEE come from the germline V gene (reference sequence). The CDR3 spans 17 residues. Trimming removed 2 bases from V and 3 bases from J, with 21 bases in between. Source: peripheral blood, taken from a patient treated with radiotherapy plus ipilimumab. The clonotype originates from a human donor with non-small cell lung cancer that progressed on radiotherapy plus ipilimumab. The V and J genes are TRBV5-4 and TRBJ2-7; D not certain. CDR3 protein: CASSFSYSSVMYYEQYF. In nucleotides, the CDR3 is TGTGCCAGCAGCTTTTCCTATTCGAGTGTAATGTACTACGAGCAGTACTTC.